These 18 T cell receptor beta chains originate from one sample sequenced in a study of blood T cell repertoires in COVID-19. Sequenced by immunoSEQ multiplex PCR; TCRdb stores in-frame clones only, minus some. The sample lists roughly 36,000 clones, over 90% seen once, with about 39% in the top ten. The specimen was peripheral blood. The source of these receptors is a man aged 55 to 70 with active or convalescent COVID-19.

This clone was seen a handful of times. V and J are TRBV19 and TRBJ2-7, with 13 bases that match TRBD2. CDR1 and CDR2 (germline): LNHDA, SQIVND (reference sequence). The CDR3 has 15 residues. Trimming removed 5 bases from V and 2 bases from J; junction bases left unmatched: 3. The CDR3 DNA sequence: TGTGCCAGTAGTGAGGGACTAGCGGGAACCTACGAGCAGTACTTC. This translates into CASSEGLAGTYEQYF.

V usage is TRBV27 and J usage is TRBJ1-1, with TRBD1 identical over 9 bases. Germline CDR1 and CDR2: MNHEY and SMNVEV (reference sequence). There are 16 residues in the CDR3. V was pared by 5 bases and J by 0 bases, with 7 bases of the junction left unmatched. The CDR3 loop is CASSLLGQGLNTEAFF. CDR3 in DNA: TGTGCCAGCAGTCTACTGGGACAGGGACTGAACACTGAAGCTTTCTTT.

The rearrangement links TRBV5-1 to TRBJ2-3; 15 positions match TRBD2. Germline V lookup: CDR1 SGHRS, CDR2 YFSETQ. The J segment lost 3 bases and the V segment lost 0 bases, leaving 5 bases of the junction unmatched. CDR3 length: 18 amino acids. CDR3 nucleotide sequence: TGCGCCAGCAGCTTGGGGGGACTAGCGGGAGGAGGGACAGATACGCAGTATTTT. Its protein is CASSLGGLAGGGTDTQYF. Based on the CDR3 plus reference TRBV5-1 and TRBJ2-3, the full variable domain is KAGVTQTPRYLIKTRGQQVTLSCSPISGHRSVSWYQQTPGQGLQFLFEYFSETQRNKGNFPGRFSGRQFSNSRSEMNVSTLELGDSALYLCASSLGGLAGGGTDTQYFGPGTRLTVL.

The rearrangement joins TRBV7-9 to TRBJ1-4, with D maybe TRBD1 (5 bases). Germline-derived CDR1 and CDR2 are SEHNR and FQNEAQ (reference sequence). The CDR3 runs to 13 residues. V was pared by 5 bases and J by 3 bases, with 7 bases between. The CDR3 nucleotides read TGTGCCAGCAGCCCGACAGCTAATGAAAAACTGTTTTTT. Residues: CASSPTANEKLFF.

The genes are TRBV3-1 (or the pseudogene TRBV3-2) and TRBJ1-5; 8 positions match TRBD1. J gave up 2 bases and V 1 base, and 10 bases lay outside the gene matches. Germline V gives CDR1 LGHDT, CDR2 YNNKEL (reference sequence). There are 18 residues in the CDR3. In DNA form, the CDR3 reads TGTGCCAGCAGCCAAGGCAAGAGGACAGGGATTGGCAATCAGCCCCAGCATTTT. Its translation: CASSQGKRTGIGNQPQHF.

This clone was detected once. The chain carries TRBV5-4 and TRBJ2-3; 13 nucleotides line up with TRBD2. Per the germline V gene, CDR1 is SGHNT and CDR2 is YYREEE (reference sequence). The CDR3 runs to 16 residues. The junction had 6 bases not matched to a gene; V was cut back by 3 bases and J by 5 bases. The DNA for the CDR3 is TGTGCCAGCAGCTCAGGACTAGCGGGAGCAAAAGATACGCAGTATTTT. Its translation: CASSSGLAGAKDTQYF. The variable domain in full, with the rest retrieved from reference TRBV5-4 and TRBJ2-3, is ETGVTQSPTHLIKTRGQQVTLRCSSQSGHNTVSWYQQALGQGPQFIFQYYREEENGRGNFPPRFSGLQFPNYSSELNVNALELDDSALYLCASSSGLAGAKDTQYFGPGTRLTVL.

This clone was found once. The rearrangement uses TRBV18 and TRBJ1-1; 7 bases are a match to TRBD1. The V gene end was trimmed by 2 bases and the J gene end by 7 bases; junction bases not matched to a gene: 10. Germline V gene lookup returns CDR1 KGHSH and CDR2 LQKENI. CDR3 length: 15 residues. Written as DNA, the CDR3 is TGTGCCAGCTCACCAACTGGGACAGCCGGGGGTGAAGCTTTCTTT. Translation: CASSPTGTAGGEAFF.

The chain combines TRBV14 with TRBJ2-4; tentatively, D is TRBD1 (5 bases). Germline CDR1 SGHDN, CDR2 FVKESK. This CDR3 has 13 residues. The V end lost 4 bases, the J end lost 9 bases, and 13 bases lay between the germline ends. The CDR3 reads CASSPGNSVIQYF. CDR3 nucleotide sequence: TGTGCCAGCAGCCCAGGGAACAGCGTCATTCAGTACTTC.

The V and J genes are TRBV12-5 and TRBJ2-7, with 8 nucleotides matching TRBD1. The CDR3 consists of 15 residues. V lost 6 bases and J lost 4; bases outside the gene matches: 11. CDR1 is LGHNT and CDR2 is FRNRAP in the germline V gene. DNA for the CDR3: TGTGCTAGTGGCCACGGAACAGGGGGTGGTTACGAGCAGTACTTC. Amino acids: CASGHGTGGGYEQYF.

This clone occurred once. In nucleotides, the CDR3 is TGTGCCAGTAGTTTACAGGGGCGGCCCACGCTTAGCACAGATACGCAGTATTTT. Translation gives CASSLQGRPTLSTDTQYF. The chain recombines TRBV19 with TRBJ2-3, with 7 bases lining up with TRBD1. V lost 5 bases and J lost 0; bases outside the gene matches: 14. The CDR3 has 18 residues. Looked up from germline, CDR1 is LNHDA and CDR2 is SQIVND (reference sequence).

V and J are TRBV19 and TRBJ1-2, with 7 bases matching TRBD1. The CDR3 spans 18 residues. The germline CDR1 and CDR2 sequences are LNHDA and SQIVND (reference sequence). V dropped 11 bases and J dropped 5; count of bases not matched to a gene: 26. CDR3 sequence reads: CASTVGGAGGIGAYGYTF. The CDR3 region has the DNA TGTGCCTCCACGGTGGGGGGTGCAGGGGGGATCGGTGCTTATGGCTACACCTTC.

The V call is TRBV19, the J call TRBJ1-1; D unclear. Trimming cost V 7 bases and J 4 bases, with 13 bases left between them. CDR1 and CDR2 (germline): LNHDA, SQIVND (reference sequence). The CDR3 sequence is 13 residues long. CDR3 residues: CASILGPGTEAFF. CDR3 in DNA: TGTGCCAGTATTTTAGGCCCGGGCACTGAAGCTTTCTTT.

The rearrangement links TRBV19 to TRBJ2-2, with TRBD1 matching over 9 bases. Losses at the gene ends were 3 bases for V and 4 bases for J; bases not matched to a gene: 3. CDR3 length: 15 residues. Germline V gene lookup returns CDR1 LNHDA and CDR2 SQIVND (reference sequence). The CDR3 protein is CASSIGDRATGELFF. CDR3 nucleotide sequence: TGTGCCAGTAGTATCGGGGACAGGGCCACCGGGGAGCTGTTTTTT.

The rearrangement links TRBV15 to TRBJ2-7, with D perhaps matching TRBD2 (5 bases). CDR3 size: 15 residues. The germline gives CDR1 LNHNV, CDR2 YYDKDF (reference sequence). Trimming took off 0 bases at V and 3 bases at J, with 12 bases between the two ends. The CDR3 DNA reads as TGTGCCACCAGCAGAGATCTGGCTAGCAGCTACGAGCAGTACTTC. Encoded protein: CATSRDLASSYEQYF.

The CDR3 region is CASSLAGAAKNIQYF. The CDR3 DNA reads TGTGCCAGCAGTTTAGCGGGAGCGGCCAAAAACATTCAGTACTTC. This chain connects TRBV28 to TRBJ2-4; 7 bases are a match to TRBD2. Germline V lookup: CDR1 MDHEN, CDR2 SYDVKM. The ends lost 2 bases at V and 1 base at J; junction bases unmatched: 2. This CDR3 contains 15 residues.

This clone appeared once. The chain employs TRBV5-1 and TRBJ1-2; tentatively, D is TRBD1 (6 bases). Germline V lookup: CDR1 SGHRS, CDR2 YFSETQ. The CDR3 sequence is 13 residues long. V lost 6 bases to trimming and J lost 2 bases, with 11 bases between them. Here the CDR3 reads CASTQTGNYGYTF. The CDR3 bases are TGCGCCAGCACCCAAACAGGGAACTATGGCTACACCTTC.

CDR3 DNA: TGTGCCAGCAGTCCCCTAGCGGGTCTTTACAATGAGCAGTTCTTC. Encoded protein: CASSPLAGLYNEQFF. The chain combines TRBV27 with TRBJ2-1; 8 bases agree with TRBD2. Germline CDR1 reads MNHEY; CDR2 reads SMNVEV (reference sequence). J was trimmed by 4 bases and V by 5 bases; bases with no gene match: 7. This CDR3 is 15 amino acids long.

This clone was recorded a few times. J is TRBJ1-5 and V is TRBV7-6; D may be TRBD1 (6 bases). The CDR3 has 15 residues. Germline V lookup: CDR1 SGHVS, CDR2 FNYEAQ. V was clipped by 5 bases and J by 0 bases, with 11 bases between them. The CDR3 loop is CASSLGQTSNQPQHF. DNA of the CDR3: TGTGCCAGCAGCCTCGGACAGACTAGCAATCAGCCCCAGCATTTT.